The present TCR beta chain was sequenced within a study of T cell repertoires in cytomegalovirus infection. Study-wide background: Indicated by public TCR beta signatures were CMV infection and matching HLA type.

The CDR3 extends over 15 amino acids. Germline V gene lookup returns CDR1 SGHTA and CDR2 FQGNSA. The trim removed 1 base at V and 9 bases at J, leaving 9 bases unmatched. TCRdb reprocessed the reads with MiXCR, giving one entry per CDR3 protein. This sample has about 310,000 distinct CDR3 sequences, with roughly 17% found just once. This clonotype has more than one count but fewer than ten. Its specificity is unknown. Findings and limits, study-wide: HLA-C-restricted CMV clonotypes gave the most frequent clonotype in two of eight donors.

This clonotype was obtained from a human donor in good health (CMV status not recorded). Some clones in this sample may be carry-over from other donors' samples. The V call is TRBV7-2, the J call TRBJ2-1; 7 nucleotides line up with TRBD2. The sample comprised PBMCs. The CDR3 DNA reads TGTGCCAGCAGCTTAGTGTCGTATGGGGGGGGTGAGCAGTTCTTC. Encoded protein: CASSLVSYGGGEQFF.